The 30 T cell receptor beta chains below were found in one sample sequenced in a study of Tregs in tolerant kidney transplant recipients. The nonmyeloablative bone marrow transplants came from related graft donors, with transient mixed chimerism. Generated by immunoSEQ multiplex PCR, the TCRdb table keeps only in-frame clones and is missing some. The sample shows 81,000 or so clones, 90% to 95% of them seen only once. The specimen comprised CD4+ T cells from blood (PBMCs), sampled 24 months after the transplant. These receptor sequences come from a human patient who received a combined kidney and bone marrow transplant. The graft donor may be the source of some T cells.

The sample holds one count of this clone. This chain links TRBV15 with TRBJ1-3; D not certain. Germline CDR1 LNHNV, CDR2 YYDKDF (reference sequence). The CDR3 is 13 residues long. V lost 6 bases, J lost 0 bases, and 6 bases lay in between. The CDR3 nucleotides read TGTGCCACCAGGATCGGCTCTGGAAACACCATATATTTT. This sequence encodes CATRIGSGNTIYF.

The genes are TRBV18 and TRBJ2-7, with TRBD1 matching 8 bases. This CDR3 spans 17 amino acids. Germline V gene lookup returns CDR1 KGHSH and CDR2 LQKENI. V gave up 6 bases and J gave up 4 bases; unmatched junction bases: 17. CDR3 nucleotide sequence: TGTGCCAGCTCTCCTTTGACCGGGACAGGTTCCAGGTACGAGCAGTACTTC. The encoded protein is CASSPLTGTGSRYEQYF.

The genes are TRBV14 and TRBJ2-4, with 11 bases that match TRBD1. The CDR3 is made up of 16 amino acids. Germline V lookup: CDR1 SGHDN, CDR2 FVKESK. V was clipped by 0 bases and J by 11 bases; unmatched bases: 9. The CDR3 protein is CASSQEDFQDRGLQYF. The DNA for the CDR3 is TGTGCCAGCAGCCAAGAGGACTTTCAGGACAGGGGGCTTCAGTACTTC.

V and J are TRBV9 and TRBJ2-1; 10 nucleotides match TRBD1. The CDR3 has 14 amino acids. CDR1 SGDLS and CDR2 YYNGEE come from the germline V gene. Trimming removed 9 bases from V and 7 bases from J; junction bases left unmatched: 10. CDR3 DNA: TGTGCCACCCCGGGACAGGGGCGTTGGAATGAGCAGTTCTTC. Its protein is CATPGQGRWNEQFF.

The V call is TRBV4-1, the J call TRBJ2-1; unclear D gene. Germline V gives CDR1 MGHRA, CDR2 YSYEKL. Trimming removed 1 base from V and 1 base from J, with 11 bases in between. The CDR3 is made up of 16 amino acids. In DNA, the CDR3 is TGCGCCAGCAGCCAAGTAAACATGATATCCTACAATGAGCAGTTCTTC. It yields the protein CASSQVNMISYNEQFF.

The J gene is TRBJ2-7, the V gene TRBV5-1; 8 positions match TRBD2. The germline CDR1 and CDR2 sequences are SGHRS and YFSETQ. This CDR3 has 15 amino acids. Unmatched junction bases numbered 7, after V lost 4 bases and J lost 1 base. In nucleotides, the CDR3 is TGCGCCAGCAGCGTGACCAGCGGGGGTTCCTACGAGCAGTACTTC. It specifies CASSVTSGGSYEQYF.

The chain couples TRBV6-1 to TRBJ1-4; TRBD1 matches 7 bases. The V and J ends lost 8 bases and 0 bases, in that order; junction bases with no gene match: 3. The CDR3 has 14 amino acids. Germline CDR1 and CDR2: MNHNS and SASEGT. The CDR3 reads CASRQGATNEKLFF. The CDR3 DNA reads TGTGCCAGCCGCCAGGGGGCAACTAATGAAAAACTGTTTTTT.

Written as DNA, the CDR3 is TGTGCCAGCAGCTTAGAATCAGGCTATGGCTACACCTTC. Amino acids: CASSLESGYGYTF. The V and J genes are TRBV7-8 and TRBJ1-2; D not resolved. The germline V and J ends were trimmed by 1 base and 4 bases, with 7 bases remaining between them. The CDR3 has 13 residues. Germline CDR1 and CDR2: SGHVS and FQNEAQ.

This clone was recorded only once. The chain links TRBV2 to TRBJ2-5, with D unclear. Trimming left V 4 bases short and J 4 bases short, with 7 bases between. The CDR3 loop spans 12 amino acids. Germline V CDR1 and CDR2: SNHLY, FYNNEI. CDR3 region: CASSGATETQYF. CDR3 DNA: TGTGCCAGCAGTGGGGCCACAGAGACCCAGTACTTC.

This chain links TRBV28 with TRBJ1-2; no clear D. The CDR3 covers 12 residues. The V end was cut by 8 bases, the J end by 5 bases, with 12 bases between. The germline V gene encodes CDR1 MDHEN and CDR2 SYDVKM. The chain's CDR3 is CASQTSGYGYTF. The CDR3 region has the DNA TGTGCCAGCCAGACATCGGGATATGGCTACACCTTC.

V and J are TRBV5-1 and TRBJ2-2; perhaps TRBD2 as D (7 bases). The CDR3 totals 15 residues. Per the germline V gene, CDR1 is SGHRS and CDR2 is YFSETQ. The V end was cut by 4 bases, the J end by 5 bases, with 15 bases between. The CDR3 coding sequence is TGCGCCAGCAGCCTTGGGGGGGCGCGGACCGGGGAGCTGTTTTTT. Protein: CASSLGGARTGELFF. Filled out from reference TRBV5-1 and TRBJ2-2, the complete variable domain reads KAGVTQTPRYLIKTRGQQVTLSCSPISGHRSVSWYQQTPGQGLQFLFEYFSETQRNKGNFPGRFSGRQFSNSRSEMNVSTLELGDSALYLCASSLGGARTGELFFGEGSRLTVL.

This chain links TRBV4-2 with TRBJ2-7; a possible D gene is TRBD2 (6 bases). V lost 0 bases, J lost 4 bases, and 19 bases lay in between. CDR3 size: 17 residues. Germline values: CDR1 LGHNA, CDR2 YNFKEQ. The CDR3 sequence: CASSQEAGHRIKYEQYF. The DNA of the CDR3 is TGTGCCAGCAGCCAAGAGGCGGGGCACAGAATAAAGTACGAGCAGTACTTC.

The sample holds one count of this clone. V gene TRBV19 combines with J gene TRBJ1-2; D gene unclear. Per the germline V gene, CDR1 is LNHDA and CDR2 is SQIVND (reference sequence). The CDR3 spans 15 residues. Trimming stripped 7 bases from V and 8 bases from J, with 23 bases between. CDR3: CASIPLMGQPGGYTF. The DNA for the CDR3 is TGTGCCAGTATACCATTAATGGGTCAGCCCGGGGGCTACACCTTC.

The rearrangement joins TRBV28 to TRBJ1-2, with D unresolved. The CDR3 length is 17 residues. The germline V and J ends were trimmed by 0 bases and 2 bases, with 16 bases remaining between them. Looked up from germline, CDR1 is MDHEN and CDR2 is SYDVKM. The CDR3: CASSLWGGGRKNYGYTF. Written as DNA, the CDR3 is TGTGCCAGCAGTTTATGGGGTGGCGGGAGGAAAAACTATGGCTACACCTTC.

The rearrangement joins TRBV7-9 to TRBJ1-3, with 7 bases matching TRBD1. CDR1 is SEHNR, CDR2 FQNEAQ, per germline (reference sequence). After removal of 5 bases from V and 1 base from J, the junction contained 11 bases not matched to a gene. The CDR3 sequence is 17 residues long. In DNA form, the CDR3 reads TGTGCCAGCAGCCCTGGCCGTCCGGGACAGTCTGGAAACACCATATATTTT. This translates into CASSPGRPGQSGNTIYF.

This clone was detected only a few times. The genes are TRBV7-2 and TRBJ2-7; 7 bases fit TRBD2. Trimming removed 1 base from V and 5 bases from J; junction bases left unmatched: 8. Germline loops: CDR1 SGHTA, CDR2 FQGNSA. The CDR3 consists of 15 residues. CDR3 in DNA: TGTGCCAGCAGCTTAGAAAGGCGGGAGTTTGACGAGCAGTACTTC. Translation: CASSLERREFDEQYF.

The chain links TRBV18 to TRBJ2-3; 8 bases are a match to TRBD2. J was trimmed by 2 bases and V by 3 bases; bases with no gene match: 7. The germline CDR1 and CDR2 sequences are KGHSH and LQKENI. The CDR3 totals 16 residues. CDR3 nucleotide sequence: TGTGCCAGCTCACCGAACCTAGCGGGCCCCACAGATACGCAGTATTTT. Encoded protein: CASSPNLAGPTDTQYF.

The chain combines TRBV19 with TRBJ2-5; possibly TRBD2 for D (6 bases). Germline V CDR1 and CDR2: LNHDA, SQIVND (reference sequence). Between the trimmed V and J ends, which lost 3 bases and 5 bases, there was a span of 10 bases. CDR3 length: 13 residues. The CDR3 loop reads CASSIVLAETQYF. CDR3 DNA: TGTGCCAGTAGTATCGTTCTAGCGGAGACCCAGTACTTC.

Of note for this clone: Other nucleotide sequences in the sample specify the same CDR3. This chain connects TRBV7-3 to TRBJ1-1; tentatively, D is TRBD1 (5 bases). Germline V lookup: CDR1 SGHTA, CDR2 FQGTGA. This CDR3 is built from 13 residues. Trimming stripped 0 bases from V and 5 bases from J, with 7 bases between. The CDR3 DNA is TGTGCCAGCAGCTTAACTGGGGGGACTGAAGCTTTCTTT. Protein: CASSLTGGTEAFF.

The chain has TRBV29-1 and TRBJ1-2; 9 nucleotides match TRBD1. The CDR3 is 13 amino acids. Germline CDR1 reads SQVTM; CDR2 reads ANQGSEA. Germline trimming cut 3 bases from V and 7 bases from J; bases unmatched to any gene: 6. Written as DNA, the CDR3 is TGCAGCGTTGATACAGGGGGCATTAGTGGCTACACCTTC. The encoded protein is CSVDTGGISGYTF.

CDR3 sequence (DNA): TGCAGCGTAAGAACGTACGGGACAGGGTATGACGAGCAGTACTTC. Translated: CSVRTYGTGYDEQYF. The rearrangement links TRBV29-1 to TRBJ2-7, with 9 bases identical to TRBD1. The J segment lost 5 bases and the V segment lost 6 bases, leaving 14 bases of the junction unmatched. Germline values: CDR1 SQVTM, CDR2 ANQGSEA. The CDR3 contains 15 residues.

This clone was counted once. The gene calls are TRBV18 and TRBJ1-1, with D perhaps matching TRBD1 (5 bases). V lost 2 bases to trimming and J lost 0 bases, with 13 bases between them. The CDR3 covers 16 residues. Germline CDR1 KGHSH, CDR2 LQKENI. The chain's CDR3 is CASSPLGGPLNTEAFF. The CDR3 nucleotides are TGTGCCAGCTCACCATTGGGGGGACCCTTGAACACTGAAGCTTTCTTT.

Note on this clone: Other DNA sequences in this specimen translate into the identical CDR3. The rearrangement uses TRBV28 and TRBJ1-6, with D perhaps TRBD1 (6 bases). V was clipped by 8 bases and J by 7 bases, with 21 bases between them. The CDR3 loop spans 16 amino acids. CDR1 is MDHEN, CDR2 SYDVKM, per germline. CDR3: CASSPLRTARNSPLHF. CDR3 nucleotides: TGTGCCAGCTCTCCACTGAGGACAGCGCGAAATTCACCCCTCCACTTT. Full variable domain (remainder filled in from reference TRBV28 and TRBJ1-6): DVKVTQSSRYLVKRTGEKVFLECVQDMDHENMFWYRQDPGLGLRLIYFSYDVKMKEKGDIPEGYSVSREKKERFSLILESASTNQTSMYLCASSPLRTARNSPLHFGNGTRLTVT.

The V gene is TRBV30, the J gene TRBJ1-2; TRBD1 matches at 8 bases. Germline V CDR1 and CDR2: GTSNPN, SVGIG (reference sequence). The V and J ends lost 3 bases and 5 bases, in that order; junction bases with no gene match: 5. The length of the CDR3 is 13 residues. The CDR3 loop is CAWRDRGGYGYTF. CDR3 sequence (DNA): TGTGCCTGGAGAGACAGGGGAGGTTATGGCTACACCTTC.

The chain couples TRBV7-3 to TRBJ2-5; D might be TRBD2 (6 bases). The length of the CDR3 is 15 residues. Germline-derived CDR1 and CDR2 are SGHTA and FQGTGA. Trimming removed 1 base from V and 1 base from J, with 10 bases in between. CDR3 protein: CASSLNLAAQETQYF. The CDR3 nucleotides are TGTGCCAGCAGCTTAAATTTAGCGGCCCAAGAGACCCAGTACTTC.

The V and J genes are TRBV28 and TRBJ1-2; 7 bases align to TRBD1. The CDR3 runs to 15 residues. V lost 5 bases to trimming and J lost 6 bases; unmatched junction nucleotides: 12. CDR1 MDHEN and CDR2 SYDVKM come from the germline V gene. The CDR3 DNA is TGTGCCAGCAGTACCCCCTCGACAGGGAAGGATGGCTACACCTTC. Residues: CASSTPSTGKDGYTF.

J is TRBJ2-1 and V is TRBV5-1, with 14 bases matching TRBD2. This CDR3 contains 18 residues. The V and J ends lost 4 bases and 3 bases, in that order; junction bases with no gene match: 9. Germline CDR1 is SGHRS and CDR2 is YFSETQ. The CDR3 coding sequence is TGCGCCAGCAGCCAATTGACTAGCGGGAGGGCGTACTACAATGAGCAGTTCTTC. Its protein product is CASSQLTSGRAYYNEQFF.

The chain couples TRBV27 to TRBJ2-5, with TRBD2 identical over 8 bases. J gave up 8 bases and V 3 bases, and 5 bases lay outside the gene matches. CDR1 is MNHEY, CDR2 SMNVEV, per germline (reference sequence). There are 13 residues in the CDR3. Written as DNA, the CDR3 is TGTGCCAGCAGTTTTACTAGCGGTTCAACCCAGTACTTC. Protein: CASSFTSGSTQYF.

The chain joins TRBV4-1 to TRBJ2-2; 8 nucleotides align to TRBD1. Germline CDR1 reads MGHRA; CDR2 reads YSYEKL. The CDR3 length is 15 residues. The V and J ends lost 4 bases and 5 bases, in that order; junction bases with no gene match: 6. CDR3 sequence reads: CASSPLTGVTGELFF. CDR3 nucleotide sequence: TGCGCCAGCAGCCCCCTGACAGGGGTAACCGGGGAGCTGTTTTTT.

This clone has just one count. The V gene is TRBV18, the J gene TRBJ2-1, with D possibly matching TRBD1 (5 bases). CDR1 is KGHSH and CDR2 is LQKENI in the germline V gene. This CDR3 comprises 15 residues. The ends were cut back, 3 bases at V and 0 bases at J, with 9 bases in the middle. The CDR3, as DNA: TGTGCCAGCTCACCGACAGTATCCTCCTACAATGAGCAGTTCTTC. It codes for CASSPTVSSYNEQFF. Looking up the rest from reference TRBV18 and TRBJ2-1 gives the full variable domain: NAGVMQNPRHLVRRRGQEARLRCSPMKGHSHVYWYRQLPEEGLKFMVYLQKENIIDESGMPKERFSAEFPKEGPSILRIQQVVRGDSAAYFCASSPTVSSYNEQFFGPGTRLTVL.